Presented here are 9 T cell receptor beta chains from one specimen sequenced in a study of identifying expanded T cells in peripheral blood. Here immunoSEQ multiplex PCR was the method, and the copy in TCRdb shows in-frame clones only, minus some. The data show tens of thousands of clones, 80% to 85% seen once. The material sequenced was blood. These receptors were collected from a person aged 18 to 69 in good health.

This rearrangement joins TRBV11-3 to TRBJ2-1; TRBD1 might be the D (6 bases). V gave up 6 bases and J gave up 2 bases, with 14 bases separating them. Germline CDR1 is SGHNT and CDR2 is YENEEA. The CDR3 is made up of 15 amino acids. The CDR3 nucleotides read TGTGCCAGCAGTTCTCAGGGGACCCCCTACAATGAGCAGTTCTTC. Its translation: CASSSQGTPYNEQFF.

This clone was counted a few times. The gene calls are TRBV27 and TRBJ2-3; tentative D call: TRBD2 (6 bases). The CDR3 covers 15 residues. V was cut by 3 bases and J by 6 bases, with 16 bases left in between. Germline CDR1 is MNHEY and CDR2 is SMNVEV (reference sequence). This CDR3 reads CASSFRRAGGDTQYF. The CDR3 DNA sequence: TGTGCCAGCAGTTTTCGGCGGGCAGGAGGGGATACGCAGTATTTT.

The V gene is TRBV15, the J gene TRBJ2-7; 8 bases map to TRBD1. This CDR3 contains 14 residues. Per the germline V gene, CDR1 is LNHNV and CDR2 is YYDKDF (reference sequence). With 3 bases clipped from V and 6 bases from J, the junction kept 7 bases outside the gene matches. CDR3 sequence (DNA): TGTGCCACCAGCAGTCGACAGGGGTATAGCGAGCAGTACTTC. It is translated as CATSSRQGYSEQYF.

The rearrangement links TRBV30 to TRBJ2-3, with 7 bases identical to TRBD1. The trim removed 4 bases at V and 7 bases at J, leaving 2 bases unmatched. This CDR3 has 11 residues. Germline V CDR1 and CDR2: GTSNPN, SVGIG (reference sequence). CDR3 sequence (DNA): TGTGCCTGGACAGGGGGAAATACGCAGTATTTT. Its protein product is CAWTGGNTQYF.

CDR3 nucleotide sequence: TGTGCCAGCAGCTTAGATGCCTTACAATCAACTAATGAAAAACTGTTTTTT. Its protein product is CASSLDALQSTNEKLFF. The chain has TRBV7-9 and TRBJ1-4; D unresolved. CDR3 length equals 17 residues. V lost 1 base, J lost 0 bases, and 12 bases lay in between. Germline V lookup: CDR1 SEHNR, CDR2 FQNEAQ (reference sequence).

The V call is TRBV10-3, the J call TRBJ2-7; the match to TRBD2 covers 7 bases. Germline V lookup: CDR1 ENHRY, CDR2 SYGVKD. The CDR3 has 16 residues. Trimming removed 8 bases from V and 5 bases from J; junction bases left unmatched: 18. The CDR3 loop reads CAIASNPTSTAHEQYF. CDR3 coding DNA: TGTGCCATCGCTAGCAATCCGACTAGCACTGCACACGAGCAGTACTTC.

The chain combines TRBV7-6 with TRBJ2-7, with 12 bases lining up with TRBD2. The trim removed 1 base at V and 5 bases at J, leaving 6 bases unmatched. This CDR3 region has 16 residues. Germline CDR1 reads SGHVS; CDR2 reads FNYEAQ. CDR3 protein: CASSLGLAGELHEQYF. The CDR3 nucleotides are TGTGCCAGCAGCTTAGGACTAGCGGGGGAGCTTCACGAGCAGTACTTC.

This rearrangement joins TRBV19 to TRBJ1-4; 10 bases are shared with TRBD1. This CDR3 comprises 14 residues. V lost 4 bases, J lost 8 bases, and 4 bases stayed unmatched. Germline assignment: CDR1 LNHDA and CDR2 SQIVND (reference sequence). In DNA form, the CDR3 reads TGTGCCAGTAGTAGACAGGGGGCGCACGAAAAACTGTTTTTT. Protein: CASSRQGAHEKLFF. Full variable domain (remainder filled in from reference TRBV19 and TRBJ1-4): DGGITQSPKYLFRKEGQNVTLSCEQNLNHDAMYWYRQDPGQGLRLIYYSQIVNDFQKGDIAEGYSVSREKKESFPLTVTSAQKNPTAFYLCASSRQGAHEKLFFGSGTQLSVL.

DNA of the CDR3: TGTGCCTGGAGAGACGAACGGAGATTCTATGGCTACACCTTC. It is translated as CAWRDERRFYGYTF. V gene TRBV30 combines with J gene TRBJ1-2; D call uncertain. Between the trimmed V and J ends, which lost 3 bases and 4 bases, there was a span of 15 bases. Germline V gene lookup returns CDR1 GTSNPN and CDR2 SVGIG (reference sequence). This CDR3 has 14 residues.